This TCR beta chain was documented in a study of cytomegalovirus exposure and HLA in healthy donors. The PCR employed 60 Vbeta primers together with 13 Jbeta primers. Data came from immunoSEQ multiplex PCR; TCRdb stores just in-frame clones and leaves some out. The table lists about 92,000 clones, more than 65% of them singletons. This CDR3 region has 15 residues. Deletions cut 6 bases from V and 2 bases from J, with 18 bases between. The germline V gene encodes CDR1 SQVTM and CDR2 ANQGSEA. The sequence was obtained from a girl under 10 years old in good health and CMV-seropositive. J is TRBJ2-3 and V is TRBV29-1, with D possibly matching TRBD1 (5 bases). The sample consisted of PBMCs. For the CDR3, the DNA is TGCAGCGTGACCCCCGCAGGGCAATACACAGATACGCAGTATTTT. It specifies CSVTPAGQYTDTQYF.